A single sample is the source of the 32 T cell receptor beta chains below, sequenced in a study of cytomegalovirus exposure and HLA in healthy donors. PCR employed 60 Vbeta and 13 Jbeta primers. The table came from immunoSEQ multiplex PCR; TCRdb's copy has only in-frame clones and leaves some out. The sample has under 150,000 clones, over 65% seen once. The sequencing input was PBMCs. Source of these receptors: a man aged 18 to 29 in good health and CMV-seronegative.

This chain connects TRBV4-2 to TRBJ2-7, with D possibly being TRBD1 (6 bases). Trimming shortened V by 3 bases and J by 6 bases, and 12 bases separated the two germline ends. This CDR3 contains 13 residues. CDR1 is LGHNA, CDR2 YNFKEQ, per germline. The CDR3 DNA reads TGTGCCAGCAGCCAGAGGGGGTTTGGCGAGCAGTACTTC. It specifies CASSQRGFGEQYF.

The V gene is TRBV7-9, the J gene TRBJ2-5; D is uncertain. Germline lookup yields CDR1 SEHNR and CDR2 FQNEAQ (reference sequence). This CDR3 contains 13 residues. With 2 bases removed from V and 5 bases from J, the gap between germline ends came to 9 bases. The CDR3 DNA follows: TGTGCCAGCAGCTTACGGGTTGTGGAGACCCAGTACTTC. Protein: CASSLRVVETQYF.

This chain joins TRBV6-9 and TRBJ1-5; D is unclear. The CDR3 runs 11 residues. Trimming shortened V by 3 bases and J by 9 bases, and 6 bases separated the two germline ends. In germline, CDR1 is MNHGY, CDR2 SVAAGI. CDR3 region: CASSYRGPQHF. CDR3 bases: TGTGCCAGCAGTTACCGAGGGCCCCAGCATTTT.

This chain joins TRBV7-3 and TRBJ2-1; D ambiguous. The CDR3 extends over 13 amino acids. Trimming pared 5 bases from V and 8 bases from J, leaving 13 bases between. Germline V CDR1 and CDR2: SGHTA, FQGTGA. CDR3 nucleotides: TGTGCCAGCAGCCCGACTCCAGCCCATGAGCAGTTCTTC. The encoded protein is CASSPTPAHEQFF.

This clone has just one count. V and J are TRBV6-1 and TRBJ1-2, with D maybe TRBD1 (5 bases). Trimming left V 2 bases short and J 7 bases short, with 14 bases between. Germline V gene sequence: CDR1 MNHNS, CDR2 SASEGT. The CDR3 spans 14 residues. CDR3 protein: CASSESAGGSGYTF. In DNA, the CDR3 is TGTGCCAGCAGTGAATCCGCCGGGGGGTCTGGCTACACCTTC.

This chain joins TRBV19 and TRBJ2-3, with 9 bases fitting TRBD1. J lost 3 bases, V lost 4 bases, and 11 bases had no gene match. The CDR3 extends over 17 amino acids. In germline, CDR1 is LNHDA, CDR2 SQIVND (reference sequence). CDR3 sequence: CASSTLPGQGETDTQYF. CDR3 DNA sequence: TGTGCCAGTAGTACCCTCCCGGGACAGGGTGAAACAGATACGCAGTATTTT.

CDR3 amino acids: CASQGGRWNTEAFF. In nucleotides, the CDR3 is TGTGCCAGCCAGGGAGGCCGGTGGAACACTGAAGCTTTCTTT. The chain joins TRBV7-2 to TRBJ1-1; weak D call: TRBD1 (5 bases). The V end was cut by 8 bases, the J end by 1 base, with 14 bases between. CDR1 SGHTA and CDR2 FQGNSA come from the germline V gene. The CDR3 is 14 residues long.

The chain links TRBV10-3 to TRBJ1-2, with D possibly TRBD1 on 6 matching bases. The V end was cut by 6 bases, the J end by 6 bases, with 20 bases between. The germline V gene has CDR1 ENHRY and CDR2 SYGVKD. This CDR3 is 15 amino acids long. CDR3 DNA sequence: TGTGCCATCAGGGACAGTGCTCAGGCCTTGAATGGCTACACCTTC. It yields the protein CAIRDSAQALNGYTF.

As to this clone: At one end the junction does not follow the germline gene, possibly because of a read error. The rearrangement joins TRBV5-1 to TRBJ1-1; D is perhaps TRBD1 (5 bases). The CDR3 runs 16 residues. Germline lookup yields CDR1 SGHRS and CDR2 YFSETQ. CDR3 nucleotides: TGCGTCAGCAGCTTGAGAAGGGGTGTGATGAACACTGAAGCTTTCTTT. Encoded protein: CVSSLRRGVMNTEAFF.

The chain couples TRBV9 to TRBJ2-5; 8 bases line up with TRBD1. Germline values: CDR1 SGDLS, CDR2 YYNGEE. V shed 0 bases, J shed 1 base, and the junction held 8 bases outside the gene matches. The CDR3 extends over 17 amino acids. CDR3 sequence (DNA): TGTGCCAGCAGCGTAGAGGGGACAGGAGGCCCCCAAGAGACCCAGTACTTC. Protein sequence: CASSVEGTGGPQETQYF.

For this clone: Within the sample, other DNA sequences also encode this same CDR3. CDR3 coding DNA: TGTGCCAGCAGCTTCGGCCAGGGGAGAGAGACCCAGTACTTC. It specifies CASSFGQGRETQYF. The chain recombines TRBV5-4 with TRBJ2-5, with D possibly being TRBD1 (6 bases). The CDR3 totals 14 residues. Germline values: CDR1 SGHNT, CDR2 YYREEE (reference sequence). Trimming pared 2 bases from V and 4 bases from J, leaving 12 bases between.

The genes are TRBV25-1 and TRBJ1-6; TRBD1 agrees at 7 bases. Germline loops: CDR1 MGHDK, CDR2 SYGVNS. The CDR3 covers 14 residues. Germline trimming cut 3 bases from V and 11 bases from J; bases unmatched to any gene: 7. The CDR3 spells CASSDDRAVPPLHF. In nucleotides, the CDR3 is TGTGCCAGCAGTGATGACAGGGCAGTTCCACCCCTCCACTTT.

This chain links TRBV10-2 with TRBJ1-1; D is unclear. V lost 8 bases to trimming and J lost 9 bases, with 16 bases between them. The CDR3 spans 12 residues. The V gene's germline CDR1 is WSHSY and CDR2 SAAADI. This CDR3 is CASVGLDAQAFF. CDR3 DNA: TGCGCCAGCGTGGGCCTCGATGCGCAAGCTTTCTTT.

In this sample, this clone turned up once. The chain employs TRBV6-1 and TRBJ2-5; 8 nucleotides line up with TRBD2. The germline V gene has CDR1 MNHNS and CDR2 SASEGT. The CDR3 is 14 amino acids. The J segment lost 2 bases and the V segment lost 6 bases, leaving 5 bases of the junction unmatched. CDR3 protein: CASSGTRDQETQYF. CDR3 DNA: TGTGCCAGCAGCGGGACTAGGGATCAAGAGACCCAGTACTTC.

The rearrangement joins TRBV19 to TRBJ1-3; possible D gene TRBD1, 5 bases. CDR1 is LNHDA and CDR2 is SQIVND in the germline V gene (reference sequence). With 5 bases removed from V and 0 bases from J, the gap between germline ends came to 20 bases. The length of the CDR3 is 18 residues. The CDR3 nucleotides read TGTGCCAGTAGTCCCCGAGGGACTCCTGGGGGCTCTGGAAACACCATATATTTT. Translated, it gives CASSPRGTPGGSGNTIYF. The whole variable domain, remainder taken from reference TRBV19 and TRBJ1-3, is DGGITQSPKYLFRKEGQNVTLSCEQNLNHDAMYWYRQDPGQGLRLIYYSQIVNDFQKGDIAEGYSVSREKKESFPLTVTSAQKNPTAFYLCASSPRGTPGGSGNTIYFGEGSWLTVV.

This sequence joins TRBV10-2 and TRBJ1-1; 8 bases align to TRBD1. This CDR3 region has 17 residues. J lost 0 bases, V lost 2 bases, and 8 bases had no gene match. Per germline, CDR1 WSHSY and CDR2 SAAADI. CDR3 in DNA: TGCGCCAGCAGTGAGACTGCAGGGGGCACTATGAACACTGAAGCTTTCTTT. It is translated as CASSETAGGTMNTEAFF.

The chain is built from TRBV7-9 and TRBJ2-7; D uncertain. Germline-derived CDR1 and CDR2 are SEHNR and FQNEAQ (reference sequence). V was shortened by 1 base and J by 3 bases, with 7 bases between the two germline ends. The CDR3 is made up of 13 amino acids. This CDR3 is CASSLDAYYEQYF. Written as DNA, the CDR3 is TGTGCCAGCAGCTTAGACGCCTACTACGAGCAGTACTTC.

The genes are TRBV6-1 and TRBJ1-5; 7 bases map to TRBD1. There are 14 residues in the CDR3. Germline assignment: CDR1 MNHNS and CDR2 SASEGT. J lost 4 bases, V lost 8 bases, and 8 bases had no gene match. The CDR3: CASVRSRGNQPQHF. The CDR3 nucleotides read TGTGCCAGCGTGAGAAGCAGGGGGAATCAGCCCCAGCATTTT.

V gene TRBV10-3 combines with J gene TRBJ2-7; 13 nucleotides match TRBD2. CDR1 and CDR2 from the germline V gene are ENHRY and SYGVKD. The junction had 5 bases not matched to a gene; V was cut back by 0 bases and J by 0 bases. This CDR3 region has 18 residues. This chain's CDR3 is CAISESTSGGPNSYEQYF. In nucleotides, the CDR3 is TGTGCCATCAGTGAGTCGACTAGCGGGGGGCCTAACTCCTACGAGCAGTACTTC.

The chain combines TRBV7-7 with TRBJ1-4; 8 bases line up with TRBD1. The CDR3 loop spans 15 amino acids. Germline V gene lookup returns CDR1 SSHAT and CDR2 FNYEAQ (reference sequence). The V gene end was trimmed by 3 bases and the J gene end by 3 bases; junction bases not matched to a gene: 3. CDR3 protein: CASSLAGGPNEKLFF. CDR3 DNA: TGTGCCAGCAGCTTGGCAGGGGGCCCTAATGAAAAACTGTTTTTT.

This clone was found once. This chain uses TRBV7-9 with TRBJ1-4; D is unclear. Germline loops: CDR1 SEHNR, CDR2 FQNEAQ (reference sequence). V lost 4 bases, J lost 4 bases, and 13 bases lay in between. The CDR3 covers 15 residues. CDR3 bases: TGTGCCAGCAGCTATGACGGCGGAATTAATGAAAAACTGTTTTTT. It is translated as CASSYDGGINEKLFF.

The chain employs TRBV2 and TRBJ2-7; D is possibly TRBD1 (5 bases). Looked up from germline, CDR1 is SNHLY and CDR2 is FYNNEI. V was pared by 7 bases and J by 3 bases, with 7 bases between. This CDR3 is built from 11 residues. This CDR3 is CASTTGYEQYF. CDR3 nucleotide sequence: TGTGCCAGCACTACAGGCTACGAGCAGTACTTC.

J is TRBJ2-5 and V is TRBV10-3; 14 bases fit TRBD2. Germline lookup yields CDR1 ENHRY and CDR2 SYGVKD. The junction had 3 bases not matched to a gene; V was cut back by 6 bases and J by 3 bases. The CDR3 is 15 amino acids. The CDR3 bases are TGTGCCATCAGACCGGGACTAGCGGGGGAAGAGACCCAGTACTTC. This sequence encodes CAIRPGLAGEETQYF.

V gene TRBV5-6 combines with J gene TRBJ1-1, with a weak D call TRBD1 (5 bases). The CDR3 consists of 14 residues. Germline V gene lookup returns CDR1 SGHDT and CDR2 YYEEEE. The V end lost 2 bases, the J end lost 0 bases, and 8 bases lay between the germline ends. CDR3 sequence: CASSLGRVNTEAFF. The CDR3 DNA is TGTGCCAGCAGCTTAGGCAGGGTGAACACTGAAGCTTTCTTT.

The CDR3 region is CASRGTGAMSYEQYF. As DNA, the CDR3 is TGTGCCAGCAGGGGGACAGGGGCCATGTCCTACGAGCAGTACTTC. The chain employs TRBV2 and TRBJ2-7; 10 bases agree with TRBD1. The ends lost 6 bases at V and 1 base at J; junction bases unmatched: 6. The CDR3 contains 15 residues. Looked up from germline, CDR1 is SNHLY and CDR2 is FYNNEI.

This clone has a handful of counts. The chain employs TRBV5-1 and TRBJ2-1, with D perhaps matching TRBD2 (6 bases). The germline gives CDR1 SGHRS, CDR2 YFSETQ. The CDR3 extends over 14 amino acids. The V end lost 4 bases, the J end lost 4 bases, and 12 bases lay between the germline ends. CDR3 DNA: TGCGCCAGCAGCGTGCGGGACTTTTACAATGAGCAGTTCTTC. Protein product: CASSVRDFYNEQFF.

This clone was counted only a few times. V is TRBV4-2 and J is TRBJ1-2, with D possibly matching TRBD1 (5 bases). V was shortened by 4 bases and J by 0 bases, with 15 bases between the two germline ends. Germline assignment: CDR1 LGHNA and CDR2 YNFKEQ. The CDR3 has 16 residues. The CDR3 DNA reads TGTGCCAGCAGCCCCTCTTTGGGGGGTACTAACTATGGCTACACCTTC. This codes for CASSPSLGGTNYGYTF.

The V gene is TRBV18, the J gene TRBJ2-4; TRBD2 agrees at 15 bases. The germline gives CDR1 KGHSH, CDR2 LQKENI. The CDR3 covers 16 residues. V lost 3 bases and J lost 3; bases outside the gene matches: 0. For the CDR3, the DNA is TGTGCCAGCTCACCGGGACTAGCGGGGGGCAAAAACATTCAGTACTTC. Translated: CASSPGLAGGKNIQYF.

This clone was found a few times. The V gene is TRBV10-3, the J gene TRBJ2-6; tentatively, D is TRBD1 (5 bases). Germline V gene lookup returns CDR1 ENHRY and CDR2 SYGVKD. The CDR3 totals 15 residues. V lost 4 bases and J 2 bases, leaving 9 bases between the germline ends. CDR3 in amino acids: CAISGSGTGANVLTF. In nucleotides, the CDR3 is TGTGCCATCAGTGGATCAGGGACTGGGGCCAACGTCCTGACTTTC.

The chain is built from TRBV11-2 and TRBJ1-5, with D possibly matching TRBD1 (5 bases). This CDR3 has 14 residues. Germline loops: CDR1 SGHAT, CDR2 FQNNGV. Trimming removed 6 bases from V and 0 bases from J, with 9 bases in between. The CDR3 DNA follows: TGTGCCAGCAGTCGGGGGTTTAGCAATCAGCCCCAGCATTTT. It specifies CASSRGFSNQPQHF.

The genes are TRBV27 and TRBJ2-5; TRBD2 matches at 16 bases. This CDR3 comprises 16 residues. The ends lost 3 bases at V and 5 bases at J; junction bases unmatched: 3. Germline assignment: CDR1 MNHEY and CDR2 SMNVEV (reference sequence). CDR3 sequence (DNA): TGTGCCAGCAGTTTGGGACTAGCGGGGGGGCAGGAGACCCAGTACTTC. Translation gives CASSLGLAGGQETQYF.

This clone was observed a few times. The rearrangement joins TRBV7-9 to TRBJ2-7; D might be TRBD2 (6 bases). CDR3 length: 14 residues. CDR1 and CDR2 (germline): SEHNR, FQNEAQ (reference sequence). V gave up 3 bases and J gave up 5 bases, with 14 bases separating them. The CDR3 nucleotides are TGTGCCAGCAGCTTTGGGGCGGGGAACCACGAGCAGTACTTC. Encoded protein: CASSFGAGNHEQYF.